This T cell receptor (beta chain) was identified in a study of blood T cell repertoires in COVID-19. Looking at the study overall: Researchers got acute and convalescent COVID-19 samples from the United States, Italy and Spain.

The CDR3 length is 14 residues. Germline V lookup: CDR1 MNHEY, CDR2 SMNVEV (reference sequence). With 6 bases removed from V and 3 bases from J, the gap between germline ends came to 13 bases. Generated by immunoSEQ multiplex PCR, the TCRdb table keeps only in-frame clones and is missing some. This table holds hundreds of thousands of clones, about 86% found once. The J gene is TRBJ2-3, the V gene TRBV27; a possible D gene is TRBD2 (6 bases). The receptor's source is a woman aged 50 to 60 with acute COVID-19. Material for sequencing was PBMCs or T cells enriched from blood (not recorded which). CDR3 amino acids: CASSPGLTTDTQYF. Here the CDR3 DNA reads TGTGCCAGCAGCCCGGGACTTACGACAGATACGCAGTATTTT.